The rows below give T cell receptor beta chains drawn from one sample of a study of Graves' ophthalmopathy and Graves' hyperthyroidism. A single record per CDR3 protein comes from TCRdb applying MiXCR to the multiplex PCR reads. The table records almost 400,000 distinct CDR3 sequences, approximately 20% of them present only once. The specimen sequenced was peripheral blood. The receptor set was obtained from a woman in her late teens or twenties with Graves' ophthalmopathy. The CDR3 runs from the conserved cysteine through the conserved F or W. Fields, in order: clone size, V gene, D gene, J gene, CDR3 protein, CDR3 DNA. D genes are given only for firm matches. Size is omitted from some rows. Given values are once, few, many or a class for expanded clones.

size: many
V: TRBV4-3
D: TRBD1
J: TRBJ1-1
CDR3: CASSRGTGEAYHGEAFF
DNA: TGCGCCAGCAGCCGAGGGACAGGGGAAGCTTATCATGGTGAAGCTTTCTTT

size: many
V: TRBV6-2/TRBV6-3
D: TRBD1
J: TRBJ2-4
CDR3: CASRQTWRQGKNIQYF
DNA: TGTGCCAGCAGACAAACCTGGAGACAGGGTAAAAACATTCAGTACTTC

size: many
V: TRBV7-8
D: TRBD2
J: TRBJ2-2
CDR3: CASSLGGGTGELFF
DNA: TGTGCCAGCAGCTTGGGGGGGGGTACCGGGGAGCTGTTTTTT

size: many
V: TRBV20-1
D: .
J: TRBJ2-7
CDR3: CSARDRARGTHEQYF
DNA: TGCAGTGCTAGAGATCGGGCTAGGGGGACACACGAGCAGTACTTC

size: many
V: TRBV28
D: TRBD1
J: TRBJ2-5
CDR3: CASSLAAGQGKTQYF
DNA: TGCGCCAGCAGTTTAGCTGCGGGACAGGGTAAAACCCAGTACTTC

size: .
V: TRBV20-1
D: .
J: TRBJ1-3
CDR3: CSARDLSSGNTIYF
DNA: TGCAGTGCTAGAGACTTATCCTCTGGAAACACCATATATTTT

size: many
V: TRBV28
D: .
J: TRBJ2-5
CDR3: CASSSPRPGWSPRTQYF
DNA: TGTGCCAGCAGTTCCCCCCGGCCAGGGTGGTCCCCAAGGACCCAGTACTTC

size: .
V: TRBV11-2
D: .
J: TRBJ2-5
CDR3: CASSFRTVRRETQYF
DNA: TGTGCCAGCAGCTTCAGGACAGTGAGGAGAGAGACCCAGTACTTC

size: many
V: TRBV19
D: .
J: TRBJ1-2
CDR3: CASSRGVYGYTF
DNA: TGTGCCAGTAGCAGGGGTGTCTATGGCTACACCTTC

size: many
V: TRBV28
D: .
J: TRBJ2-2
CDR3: CASSLNGGTNTGELFF
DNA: TGTGCCAGCAGTTTAAACGGGGGTACGAACACCGGGGAGCTGTTTTTT

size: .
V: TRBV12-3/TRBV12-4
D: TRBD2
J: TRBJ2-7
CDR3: CASGPGLAPEQYF
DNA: TGTGCCAGCGGCCCGGGACTAGCGCCCGAGCAGTACTTC

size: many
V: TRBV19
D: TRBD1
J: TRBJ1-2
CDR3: CASRTGGIDGYTF
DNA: TGTGCCAGTAGGACAGGGGGCATCGATGGCTACACCTTC

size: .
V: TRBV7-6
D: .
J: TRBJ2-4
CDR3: CASSPGLGSFKNIQYF
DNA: TGTGCCAGCAGCCCCGGCCTAGGTAGCTTCAAAAACATTCAGTACTTC

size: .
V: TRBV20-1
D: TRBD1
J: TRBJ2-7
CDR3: CSARVTGTGQEEQYF
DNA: TGCAGTGCTAGAGTCACCGGGACAGGGCAGGAGGAGCAGTACTTC

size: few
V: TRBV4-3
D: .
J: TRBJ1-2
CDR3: CASSQSATWQPENYGYTF
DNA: TGCGCCAGCAGCCAATCCGCTACCTGGCAACCAGAAAACTATGGCTACACCTTC

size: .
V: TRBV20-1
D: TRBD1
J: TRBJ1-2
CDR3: CSARWDSYYGYTF
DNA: TGCAGTGCTAGATGGGACAGTTACTATGGCTACACCTTC

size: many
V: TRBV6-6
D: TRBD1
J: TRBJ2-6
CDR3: CASSPILGQGRAGANVLTF
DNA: TGTGCCAGCAGCCCGATTTTGGGACAGGGGCGCGCTGGGGCCAACGTCCTGACTTTC

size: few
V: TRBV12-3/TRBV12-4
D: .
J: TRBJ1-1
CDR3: CASRQKKNTEAFF
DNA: TGTGCCAGCAGACAAAAAAAGAACACTGAAGCTTTCTTT

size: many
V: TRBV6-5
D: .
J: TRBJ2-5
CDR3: CASSFNRKGETQYF
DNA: TGTGCCAGCAGTTTCAACAGGAAGGGGGAGACCCAGTACTTC

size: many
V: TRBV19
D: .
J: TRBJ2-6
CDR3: CASTTQQGSGANVLTF
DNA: TGTGCCAGTACCACTCAGCAGGGGTCTGGGGCCAACGTCCTGACTTTC

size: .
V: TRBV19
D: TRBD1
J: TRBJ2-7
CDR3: CASSMGQGAYEQYF
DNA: TGTGCCAGTAGTATGGGGCAGGGGGCTTACGAGCAGTACTTC

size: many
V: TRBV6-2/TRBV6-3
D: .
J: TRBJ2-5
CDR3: CASSYAQSGTQYF
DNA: TGTGCCAGCAGTTATGCCCAGTCCGGGACCCAGTACTTC

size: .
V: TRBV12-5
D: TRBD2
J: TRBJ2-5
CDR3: CASGFSGQETQYF
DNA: TGTGCTAGTGGTTTTAGCGGGCAAGAGACCCAGTACTTC

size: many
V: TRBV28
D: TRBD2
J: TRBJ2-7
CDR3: CASSTPALAGGNEQYF
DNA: TGTGCCAGCAGTACACCCGCACTAGCGGGAGGGAATGAGCAGTACTTC

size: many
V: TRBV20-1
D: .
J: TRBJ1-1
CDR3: CSASLWGATEAFF
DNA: TGCAGTGCTAGTCTTTGGGGGGCCACTGAAGCTTTCTTT

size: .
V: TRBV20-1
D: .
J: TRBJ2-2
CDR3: CSARPVRSSGELFF
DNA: TGCAGTGCTAGACCAGTCCGGAGCTCCGGGGAGCTGTTTTTT

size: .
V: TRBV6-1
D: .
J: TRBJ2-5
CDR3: CASSGLVQGTQYF
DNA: TGTGCCAGCAGTGGGCTGGTTCAAGGGACCCAGTACTTC

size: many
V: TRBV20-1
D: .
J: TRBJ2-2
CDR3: CSARVLSTTGELFF
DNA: TGCAGTGCTAGAGTCCTTTCGACGACCGGGGAGCTGTTTTTT

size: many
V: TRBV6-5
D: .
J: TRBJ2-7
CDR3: CASSGTRSSYEQYF
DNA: TGTGCCAGCAGCGGGACACGGTCCTCCTACGAGCAGTACTTC

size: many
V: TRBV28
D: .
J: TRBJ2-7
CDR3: CASTPRGGKNEQYF
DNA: TGTGCCAGCACCCCCCGTGGAGGCAAAAACGAGCAGTACTTC

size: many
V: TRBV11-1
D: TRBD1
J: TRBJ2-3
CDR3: CASSPGQGSTDTQYF
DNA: TGTGCCAGCAGCCCTGGACAGGGTAGCACAGATACGCAGTATTTT

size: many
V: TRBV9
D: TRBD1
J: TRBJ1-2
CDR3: CASSGYRDRPYGYTF
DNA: TGTGCCAGCAGCGGGTACCGGGACAGACCCTATGGCTACACCTTC

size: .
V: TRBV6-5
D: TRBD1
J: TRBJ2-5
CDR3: CASSYSGQGGIGETQYF
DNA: TGTGCCAGCAGTTACTCAGGACAGGGAGGAATTGGAGAGACCCAGTACTTC

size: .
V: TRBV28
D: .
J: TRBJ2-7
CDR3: CASRDSGHVDEQYF
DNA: TGTGCCAGCCGCGACTCGGGGCACGTGGACGAGCAGTACTTC

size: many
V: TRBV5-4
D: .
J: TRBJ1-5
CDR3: CASSLAGATGQPQHF
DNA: TGTGCCAGCAGCTTGGCCGGGGCCACGGGTCAGCCCCAGCATTTT

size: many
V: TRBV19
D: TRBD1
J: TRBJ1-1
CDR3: CASSIGTGARLDTEAFF
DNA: TGTGCCAGTAGTATCGGGACAGGGGCTAGGTTGGACACTGAAGCTTTCTTT

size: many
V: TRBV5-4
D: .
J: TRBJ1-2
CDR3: CASSVPMAPGTPSDYGYTF
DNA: TGTGCCAGCAGCGTTCCAATGGCTCCAGGGACACCCTCCGACTATGGCTACACCTTC

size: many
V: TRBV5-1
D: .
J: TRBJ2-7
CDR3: CASSLISANTDEQYF
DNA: TGCGCCAGCAGCTTGATTAGCGCCAACACGGACGAGCAGTACTTC

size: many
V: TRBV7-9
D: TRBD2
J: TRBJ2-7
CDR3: CASSGSGSDEQYF
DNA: TGTGCCAGCAGCGGTAGCGGGAGCGACGAGCAGTACTTC

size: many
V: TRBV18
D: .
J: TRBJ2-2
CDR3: CASSPLTDANTGELFF
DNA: TGTGCCAGCTCACCGCTGACCGATGCGAACACCGGGGAGCTGTTTTTT

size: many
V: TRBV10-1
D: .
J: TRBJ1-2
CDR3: CASSDRQLSGYTF
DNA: TGCGCCAGCAGTGACCGACAGCTCTCTGGCTACACCTTC

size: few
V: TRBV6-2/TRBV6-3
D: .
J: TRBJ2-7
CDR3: CASSYGLEKGEQYF
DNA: TGTGCCAGCAGCTATGGACTGGAAAAAGGCGAGCAGTACTTC

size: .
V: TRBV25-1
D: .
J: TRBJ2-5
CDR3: CASRSREQETQYF
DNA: TGTGCCAGCAGGAGTAGGGAGCAAGAGACCCAGTACTTC

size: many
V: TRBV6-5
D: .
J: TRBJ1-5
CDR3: CASSYSSENQPQHF
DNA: TGTGCCAGCAGTTACTCCTCTGAGAATCAGCCCCAGCATTTT

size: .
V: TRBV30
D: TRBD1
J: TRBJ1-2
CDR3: CAWSWGQGYGYTF
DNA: TGTGCCTGGAGTTGGGGACAGGGGTATGGCTACACCTTC

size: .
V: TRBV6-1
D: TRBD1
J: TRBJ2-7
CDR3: CASTRTGVSLAYEQYF
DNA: TGTGCCAGCACCAGGACAGGGGTTTCCCTCGCCTACGAGCAGTACTTC

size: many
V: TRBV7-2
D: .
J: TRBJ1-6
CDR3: CASSIRRELMDSPLHF
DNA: TGTGCCAGCAGCATTAGGAGGGAGTTAATGGATTCACCCCTCCACTTT

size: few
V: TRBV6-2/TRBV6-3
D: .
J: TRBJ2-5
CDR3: CASRRGGGGETQYF
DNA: TGTGCCAGCAGGAGAGGGGGCGGGGGAGAGACCCAGTACTTC

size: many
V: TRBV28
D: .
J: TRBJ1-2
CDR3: CASSFQGRDYGYTF
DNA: TGTGCCAGCAGTTTCCAGGGGCGCGACTATGGCTACACCTTC

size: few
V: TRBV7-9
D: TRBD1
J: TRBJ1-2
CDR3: CASSLDGQGDGYTF
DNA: TGTGCCAGCAGCTTAGACGGACAGGGGGACGGCTACACCTTC

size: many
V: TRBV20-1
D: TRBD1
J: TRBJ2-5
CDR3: CSARETGGTRETQYF
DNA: TGCAGTGCTAGAGAAACAGGGGGGACAAGAGAGACCCAGTACTTC

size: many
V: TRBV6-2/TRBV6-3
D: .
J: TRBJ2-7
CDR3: CASSYMDGPYEQYF
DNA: TGTGCCAGCAGTTACATGGACGGCCCCTACGAGCAGTACTTC

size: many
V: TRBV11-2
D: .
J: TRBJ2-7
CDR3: CASSLSRGGTYEQYF
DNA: TGTGCCAGCAGCCTTTCGAGGGGGGGTACCTACGAGCAGTACTTC

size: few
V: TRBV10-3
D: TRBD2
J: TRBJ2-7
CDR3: CAISDPKKASGEENEQYF
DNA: TGTGCCATCAGTGACCCGAAGAAGGCTAGCGGGGAAGAAAACGAGCAGTACTTC

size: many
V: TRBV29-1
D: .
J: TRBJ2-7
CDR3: CSVDPGQDEQYF
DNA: TGCAGCGTTGACCCGGGTCAGGACGAGCAGTACTTC

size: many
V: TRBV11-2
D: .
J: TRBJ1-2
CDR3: CASSLRGESGGYTF
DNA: TGTGCCAGCAGCTTACGGGGGGAGTCCGGTGGCTACACCTTC

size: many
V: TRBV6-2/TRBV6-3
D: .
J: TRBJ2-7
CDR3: CASSPQGPYEQYF
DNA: TGTGCCAGCAGTCCCCAGGGCCCCTACGAGCAGTACTTC